Shown below are 23 T cell receptor beta chains from a single sample sequenced in a study of blood T cell repertoires in COVID-19. The protocol was immunoSEQ multiplex PCR, while the TCRdb copy is restricted to in-frame clones and leaves out a portion. The sample consists of approximately 320,000 clones, 85% of them appearing once. Sequences were obtained from peripheral blood. Receptors originate from a human donor in a cohort sampled during active COVID-19.

This chain joins TRBV12-3 or TRBV12-4 and TRBJ1-3; no reliable D call. The CDR3 sequence is 13 residues long. Between the trimmed V and J ends, which lost 5 bases and 6 bases, there was a span of 11 bases. CDR3 sequence reads: CASSKREANTIYF. The CDR3, as DNA: TGTGCCAGCAGTAAAAGGGAGGCAAACACCATATATTTT.

This clone occurred a few times. The chain is built from TRBV19 and TRBJ1-5; 9 bases agree with TRBD1. The CDR3 is 15 residues long. Germline loops: CDR1 LNHDA, CDR2 SQIVND (reference sequence). The V and J ends lost 7 bases and 1 base, in that order; junction bases with no gene match: 5. CDR3 sequence reads: CASNPGTGSNQPQHF. In DNA form, the CDR3 reads TGTGCCAGTAACCCCGGGACAGGGAGCAATCAGCCCCAGCATTTT.

V and J are TRBV27 and TRBJ2-7; TRBD1 matches 7 bases. Germline V gene sequence: CDR1 MNHEY, CDR2 SMNVEV (reference sequence). This CDR3 comprises 15 residues. V shed 4 bases and J 4 bases; nucleotides not matched to a gene: 10. In nucleotides, the CDR3 is TGTGCCAGCAGTTCACCGGGGACAGTGAAATACGAGCAGTACTTC. This gives the protein CASSSPGTVKYEQYF.

The V and J genes are TRBV29-1 and TRBJ2-3; 7 bases line up with TRBD2. This CDR3 has 13 amino acids. Per germline, CDR1 SQVTM and CDR2 ANQGSEA. The V gene end was trimmed by 4 bases and the J gene end by 5 bases; junction bases not matched to a gene: 6. The CDR3 spells CSVGLALLDTQYF. The CDR3 region has the DNA TGCAGCGTTGGACTAGCATTATTAGATACGCAGTATTTT.

The chain combines TRBV21-1 with TRBJ1-1; TRBD1, the table's D call, lacks a check against the DNA. TRBV21-1 is shown as a pseudogene. The CDR3 contains 14 residues. The CDR3 sequence is CASSRTGEGTEAFF. The CDR3 nucleotides read TGTGCCAGCAGTCGGACAGGGGAGGGCACTGAAGCTTTCTTT.

The chain uses TRBV6-1 and TRBJ1-5; 7 bases line up with TRBD1. Per the germline V gene, CDR1 is MNHNS and CDR2 is SASEGT. The CDR3 spans 15 residues. With V trimmed by 2 bases and J by 7 bases, 8 bases remained unmatched. The CDR3 DNA is TGTGCCAGCAGTGAAAGGGACAGACAAAGACAGCCCCAGCATTTT. Its protein product is CASSERDRQRQPQHF.

V usage is TRBV30 and J usage is TRBJ1-1; possible D gene TRBD1, 6 bases. CDR3 length: 15 amino acids. V was cut by 0 bases and J by 10 bases, with 21 bases left in between. Looked up from germline, CDR1 is GTSNPN and CDR2 is SVGIG (reference sequence). CDR3 nucleotides: TGTGCCTGGAGTGTCGGGTCGGACAGCCTATTTAGAGCTTTCTTT. This gives the protein CAWSVGSDSLFRAFF.

This rearrangement joins TRBV11-2 to TRBJ2-4; 9 nucleotides agree with TRBD1. The ends lost 6 bases at V and 5 bases at J; junction bases unmatched: 5. The germline V gene encodes CDR1 SGHAT and CDR2 FQNNGV. This CDR3 region has 14 residues. As DNA, the CDR3 is TGTGCCAGCAGATCCCGACAGGGGGAAAACATTCAGTACTTC. Protein: CASRSRQGENIQYF.

This chain uses TRBV5-1 with TRBJ2-2; D perhaps matches TRBD1 (5 bases). This CDR3 contains 15 residues. Trimming took 5 bases from V and 1 from J, leaving 12 bases between them. CDR1 and CDR2 (germline): SGHRS, YFSETQ. The CDR3 here is CASRFTGQNTGELFF. CDR3 bases: TGCGCCAGCAGATTTACAGGACAGAACACCGGGGAGCTGTTTTTT. The variable domain in full, completed from reference TRBV5-1 and TRBJ2-2, reads KAGVTQTPRYLIKTRGQQVTLSCSPISGHRSVSWYQQTPGQGLQFLFEYFSETQRNKGNFPGRFSGRQFSNSRSEMNVSTLELGDSALYLCASRFTGQNTGELFFGEGSRLTVL.

The gene calls are TRBV19 and TRBJ2-7; 10 bases are a match to TRBD1. The V gene's germline CDR1 is LNHDA and CDR2 SQIVND (reference sequence). The CDR3 sequence is 15 residues long. The J segment lost 3 bases and the V segment lost 3 bases, leaving 5 bases of the junction unmatched. CDR3 in DNA: TGTGCCAGTAGTATGCTCCGGGACAGGGGCTACGAGCAGTACTTC. Amino acid sequence: CASSMLRDRGYEQYF.

CDR3 amino acids: CASRAGTDPNYGYTF. The CDR3 DNA sequence: TGTGCCAGCAGAGCCGGGACAGACCCTAACTATGGCTACACCTTC. The chain couples TRBV2 to TRBJ1-2; 7 nucleotides line up with TRBD1. The germline gives CDR1 SNHLY, CDR2 FYNNEI. With V trimmed by 6 bases and J by 0 bases, 7 bases remained unmatched. The CDR3 is 15 residues long. Looking up the rest from reference TRBV2 and TRBJ1-2 gives the full variable domain: EPEVTQTPSHQVTQMGQEVILRCVPISNHLYFYWYRQILGQKVEFLVSFYNNEISEKSEIFDDQFSVERPDGSNFTLKIRSTKLEDSAMYFCASRAGTDPNYGYTFGSGTRLTVV.

The gene calls are TRBV5-4 and TRBJ1-3, with a weak D call TRBD1 (6 bases). V was trimmed by 4 bases and J by 0 bases, leaving 11 bases between them. This CDR3 region has 15 residues. Germline V gene data show CDR1 as SGHNT and CDR2 as YYREEE (reference sequence). CDR3: CASSIDRSSGNTIYF. For the CDR3, the DNA is TGTGCCAGCAGCATCGACAGGAGCTCTGGAAACACCATATATTTT.

This clone was detected only a few times. The CDR3, as DNA: TGTGCCAGCAGCTTGTCTCGCGCTAACAATGAGCAGTTCTTC. Protein: CASSLSRANNEQFF. The V gene is TRBV5-5, the J gene TRBJ2-1, with D unclear. V dropped 1 base and J dropped 5 bases, with 10 bases sitting between them. From germline, CDR1 is SGHKS and CDR2 YYEKEE (reference sequence). The CDR3 sequence is 14 residues long.

The chain joins TRBV2 to TRBJ2-1, with 7 nucleotides matching TRBD2. V was clipped by 7 bases and J by 5 bases; unmatched bases: 8. The CDR3 length is 14 residues. Germline CDR1 and CDR2: SNHLY and FYNNEI. In DNA form, the CDR3 reads TGTGCCAGCATACCGGCTAGCGGAAACAATGAGCAGTTCTTC. It is translated as CASIPASGNNEQFF.

This clone was seen a few times. The chain is built from TRBV19 and TRBJ1-5, with TRBD1 matching 12 bases. CDR3 length equals 15 residues. The J segment lost 6 bases and the V segment lost 9 bases, leaving 9 bases of the junction unmatched. CDR1 and CDR2 from the germline V gene are LNHDA and SQIVND (reference sequence). The CDR3 region has the DNA TGTGCCAGCTACCCCGGGACAGGGGGCTTTCAGCCCCAGCATTTT. Translating gives CASYPGTGGFQPQHF.

This clone showed up just a few times. This chain links TRBV30 with TRBJ1-5, with 10 bases that match TRBD1. Germline CDR1 GTSNPN, CDR2 SVGIG (reference sequence). This CDR3 spans 16 amino acids. The J segment lost 5 bases and the V segment lost 0 bases, leaving 7 bases of the junction unmatched. The DNA for the CDR3 is TGTGCCTGGAGTGTACAGGGACAGGGGACCGATCAGCCCCAGCATTTT. Encoded protein: CAWSVQGQGTDQPQHF.

The chain links TRBV5-4 to TRBJ2-3; the match to TRBD1 covers 9 bases. Germline values: CDR1 SGHNT, CDR2 YYREEE (reference sequence). CDR3 length: 15 residues. V lost 0 bases to trimming and J lost 4 bases; unmatched junction nucleotides: 3. The CDR3 loop is CASSLADRGSDTQYF. CDR3 DNA: TGTGCCAGCAGCTTGGCGGACAGGGGTTCAGATACGCAGTATTTT.

This chain joins TRBV27 and TRBJ2-6; 10 positions agree with TRBD1. The V gene's germline CDR1 is MNHEY and CDR2 SMNVEV (reference sequence). CDR3 size: 17 residues. V lost 4 bases, J lost 4 bases, and 7 bases stayed unmatched. In DNA form, the CDR3 reads TGTGCCAGCAGTTCACGGGACAGGGGAACAGGGGCCAACGTCCTGACTTTC. This sequence encodes CASSSRDRGTGANVLTF.

The chain has TRBV9 and TRBJ2-7, with 10 bases lining up with TRBD2. CDR1 and CDR2 (germline): SGDLS, YYNGEE. This CDR3 spans 15 amino acids. Trimming cost V 0 bases and J 2 bases; bases outside gene matches: 2. The CDR3 DNA sequence: TGTGCCAGCAGCGTAGGAGCGGGGGGGACCTACGAGCAGTACTTC. Its translation is CASSVGAGGTYEQYF.

The chain combines TRBV6-4 with TRBJ2-2; TRBD2 might be the D (6 bases). With 3 bases removed from V and 1 base from J, the gap between germline ends came to 9 bases. CDR3 length: 15 amino acids. Looked up from germline, CDR1 is MRHNA and CDR2 is SNTAGT. This chain's CDR3 is CASSDGRGNTGELFF. In nucleotides, the CDR3 is TGTGCCAGCAGTGATGGGCGGGGGAACACCGGGGAGCTGTTTTTT.

As DNA, the CDR3 is TGTGCCAGCAGCCAAGGTAGACAGTCAAACTACGAGCAGTACTTC. It translates to CASSQGRQSNYEQYF. The chain joins TRBV3-1 (or the pseudogene TRBV3-2) to TRBJ2-7; D is perhaps TRBD1 (5 bases). Germline V gene lookup returns CDR1 LGHDT and CDR2 YNNKEL (reference sequence). The V and J ends lost 1 base and 3 bases respectively, with 13 bases between them. This CDR3 comprises 15 residues.

The V call is TRBV9, the J call TRBJ2-2, with TRBD1 as a possible D gene (5 bases). The V gene's germline CDR1 is SGDLS and CDR2 YYNGEE. V was trimmed by 0 bases and J by 5 bases, leaving 8 bases between them. This CDR3 is built from 14 residues. The CDR3 bases are TGTGCCAGCAGCGTAGAACCAGGGACCGGGGAGCTGTTTTTT. Protein product: CASSVEPGTGELFF.

J is TRBJ2-3 and V is TRBV19; a possible D gene is TRBD1 (7 bases). V was cut by 7 bases and J by 1 base, with 15 bases left in between. Germline lookup yields CDR1 LNHDA and CDR2 SQIVND (reference sequence). The length of the CDR3 is 15 residues. The CDR3 nucleotides read TGTGCCAGTAAGAAATCCAGGGGGGGCACAGATACGCAGTATTTT. The encoded protein is CASKKSRGGTDTQYF.